This T cell receptor (beta chain) appears in the sequencing data of a study of PD-1 blockade in classical Hodgkin lymphoma. Overall study: Once every 2 weeks, patients received intravenous nivolumab at 3 mg/kg. Regarding the study as a whole: The CD4+ diversity rise by C4D1 was clearest in complete responders. The study reported lower baseline TCR diversity in newly diagnosed patients than in healthy donors. Newly diagnosed patients had diversity similar to the baseline diversity of complete responders.

The germline V gene has CDR1 SGHTA and CDR2 FQGTGA. The V end was cut by 5 bases, the J end by 3 bases, with 13 bases between. The CDR3 is 14 residues long. Generated by immunoSEQ multiplex PCR, the TCRdb table keeps only in-frame clones and is missing some. The table lists about 40,000 clones, about 89% of them singletons. Each and every patient relapsed after autologous stem cell transplantation, and patients got differing brentuximab vedotin exposure. As regards this clone: Its antigen is not identified.

The origin of this receptor is a human donor with classical Hodgkin lymphoma. The chain uses TRBV7-3 and TRBJ2-5, with a weak D call TRBD2 (6 bases). The material was peripheral blood mononuclear cells (PBMCs), obtained at baseline. CDR3 sequence: CASSRGTGEETQYF. CDR3 bases: TGTGCCAGCAGCCGGGGGACTGGGGAAGAGACCCAGTACTTC. Full variable domain (remainder filled in from reference TRBV7-3 and TRBJ2-5): GAGVSQTPSNKVTEKGKYVELRCDPISGHTALYWYRQSLGQGPEFLIYFQGTGAADDSGLPNDRFFAVRPEGSVSTLKIQRTERGDSAVYLCASSRGTGEETQYFGPGTRLLVL.